This passage covers 13 T cell receptor beta chains from one sample sequenced in a study of blood T cell repertoires in COVID-19. Only in-frame clones appear in the TCRdb table, and some are missing; sequencing was by immunoSEQ multiplex PCR. The profile covers about 150,000 clones, with 89% appearing a single time and about 3% taken by the ten largest. Sequencing was done on a sample of peripheral blood. The receptors come from a man aged 60-69 years with acute or convalescent COVID-19.

This chain connects TRBV7-2 to TRBJ1-5; D perhaps matches TRBD1 (6 bases). The CDR3 has 16 amino acids. Germline CDR1 SGHTA, CDR2 FQGNSA. Trimming took 5 bases from V and 6 from J, leaving 20 bases between them. The CDR3, as DNA: TGTGCCAGCAGCCCAGCAGAGGGGGTAAGGAGTCAGCCCCAGCATTTT. The encoded protein is CASSPAEGVRSQPQHF.

V and J are TRBV18 and TRBJ1-5; D is perhaps TRBD1 (5 bases). CDR3 length equals 16 residues. With 6 bases removed from V and 1 base from J, the gap between germline ends came to 16 bases. The germline gives CDR1 KGHSH, CDR2 LQKENI. This CDR3 reads CASSLRGFGSNQPQHF. The CDR3 DNA sequence: TGTGCCAGCTCGCTAAGGGGTTTTGGAAGCAATCAGCCCCAGCATTTT.

CDR3 protein: CASSAGGGTGELFF. The CDR3 DNA sequence: TGTGCCAGCAGTGCCGGGGGAGGCACCGGGGAGCTGTTTTTT. V gene TRBV25-1 combines with J gene TRBJ2-2, with D tentatively TRBD2 (6 bases). The CDR3 length is 14 residues. Germline values: CDR1 MGHDK, CDR2 SYGVNS. Trimming left V 4 bases short and J 4 bases short, with 10 bases between.

This clone was seen a single time. The CDR3 loop is CASRGQGALQYF. CDR3 nucleotide sequence: TGTGCCAGTAGAGGACAGGGCGCGCTTCAGTACTTC. V is TRBV19 and J is TRBJ2-7; 8 nucleotides match TRBD1. The germline V gene encodes CDR1 LNHDA and CDR2 SQIVND (reference sequence). J lost 10 bases, V lost 6 bases, and 8 bases had no gene match. The CDR3 totals 12 residues.

The rearrangement uses TRBV11-3 and TRBJ2-2; 8 bases are a match to TRBD2. The J segment lost 4 bases and the V segment lost 4 bases, leaving 14 bases of the junction unmatched. The CDR3 spans 18 residues. Germline V gene sequence: CDR1 SGHNT, CDR2 YENEEA. CDR3 protein: CASSSGPRLARSTGELFF. The CDR3 region has the DNA TGTGCCAGCAGCTCTGGACCAAGACTAGCGAGGAGCACCGGGGAGCTGTTTTTT.

The J gene is TRBJ2-5, the V gene TRBV12-5, with 13 bases identical to TRBD2. This CDR3 has 16 amino acids. After removal of 5 bases from V and 2 bases from J, the junction contained 5 bases not matched to a gene. Germline lookup yields CDR1 LGHNT and CDR2 FRNRAP. CDR3 coding DNA: TGTGCTAGTGGTGCGAGACTAGCGGGGGGACAAGAGACCCAGTACTTC. It translates to CASGARLAGGQETQYF.

V is TRBV5-5 and J is TRBJ2-3, with D possibly matching TRBD1 (7 bases). Germline CDR1 SGHKS, CDR2 YYEKEE (reference sequence). This CDR3 comprises 16 residues. The germline V and J ends were trimmed by 0 bases and 5 bases, with 16 bases remaining between them. This CDR3 reads CASSLVGGGNIDTQYF. Written as DNA, the CDR3 is TGTGCCAGCAGCTTGGTCGGAGGGGGCAATATAGATACGCAGTATTTT.

The gene calls are TRBV24-1 and TRBJ1-5; no firm D call. The CDR3 spans 13 residues. With 4 bases removed from V and 4 bases from J, the gap between germline ends came to 7 bases. Germline V gene lookup returns CDR1 KGHDR and CDR2 SFDVKD. The CDR3 loop is CATSDRFNQPQHF. The CDR3 nucleotides read TGTGCCACCAGTGACAGGTTTAATCAGCCCCAGCATTTT.

The genes are TRBV10-3 and TRBJ1-6, with D unclear. The CDR3 consists of 16 residues. The V end was cut by 0 bases, the J end by 9 bases, with 15 bases between. Looked up from germline, CDR1 is ENHRY and CDR2 is SYGVKD. CDR3 region: CAISESVTSAGSPLHF. DNA of the CDR3: TGTGCCATCAGTGAGTCTGTTACGTCAGCGGGTTCACCCCTCCACTTT.

This clone was observed a handful of times. CDR3 protein: CAARQGSYGYTF. CDR3 nucleotides: TGTGCCGCCAGACAGGGCTCCTATGGCTACACCTTC. The chain recombines TRBV6-5 with TRBJ1-2; 7 bases map to TRBD1. The CDR3 loop spans 12 amino acids. Germline loops: CDR1 MNHEY, CDR2 SVGAGI. The junction had 7 bases not matched to a gene; V was cut back by 11 bases and J by 4 bases.

This sequence joins TRBV6-1 and TRBJ2-3; TRBD2 agrees at 11 bases. There are 15 residues in the CDR3. Germline assignment: CDR1 MNHNS and CDR2 SASEGT. V lost 3 bases and J lost 6; bases outside the gene matches: 5. The DNA of the CDR3 is TGTGCCAGCAGTGACCTAGCGGGGGGTTGGGATACGCAGTATTTT. The encoded protein is CASSDLAGGWDTQYF.

This clone was recorded only once. V gene TRBV7-9 combines with J gene TRBJ1-2, with D hard to call. The germline gives CDR1 SEHNR, CDR2 FQNEAQ (reference sequence). V lost 3 bases, J lost 8 bases, and 10 bases lay in between. The CDR3 loop spans 12 amino acids. The CDR3 DNA is TGTGCCAGCAGCTTTGTCCAACAGGGCTACACCTTC. This gives the protein CASSFVQQGYTF.

This chain uses TRBV6-1 with TRBJ1-4; D is perhaps TRBD1 (5 bases). This CDR3 has 15 residues. The germline V gene has CDR1 MNHNS and CDR2 SASEGT. V dropped 3 bases and J dropped 8 bases, with 16 bases sitting between them. In DNA form, the CDR3 reads TGTGCCAGCAGTGACACTGGGGGGATAGAAGAAAAACTGTTTTTT. Encoded protein: CASSDTGGIEEKLFF.